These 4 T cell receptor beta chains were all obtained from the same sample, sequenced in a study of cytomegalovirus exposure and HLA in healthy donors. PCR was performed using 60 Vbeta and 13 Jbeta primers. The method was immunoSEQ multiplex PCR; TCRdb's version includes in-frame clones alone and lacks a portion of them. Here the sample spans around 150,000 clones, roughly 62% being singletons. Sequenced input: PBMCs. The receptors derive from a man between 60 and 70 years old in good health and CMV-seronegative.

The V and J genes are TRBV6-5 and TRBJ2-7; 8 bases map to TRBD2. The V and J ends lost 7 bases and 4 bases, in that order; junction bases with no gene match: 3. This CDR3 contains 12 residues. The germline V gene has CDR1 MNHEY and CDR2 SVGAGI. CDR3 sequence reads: CASNSGSYEQYF. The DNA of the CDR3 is TGTGCCAGCAACAGCGGGAGTTACGAGCAGTACTTC.

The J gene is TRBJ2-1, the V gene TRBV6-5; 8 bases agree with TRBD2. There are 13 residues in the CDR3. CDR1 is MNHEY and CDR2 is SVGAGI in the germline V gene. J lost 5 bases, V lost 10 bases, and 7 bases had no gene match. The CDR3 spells CATDSGVNNEQFF. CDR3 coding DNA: TGTGCCACCGATAGCGGGGTAAACAATGAGCAGTTCTTC.

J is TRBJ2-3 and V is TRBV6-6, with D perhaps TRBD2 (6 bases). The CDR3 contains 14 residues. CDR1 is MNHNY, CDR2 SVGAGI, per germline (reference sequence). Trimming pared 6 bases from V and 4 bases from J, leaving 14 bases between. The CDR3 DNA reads TGTGCCAGCAGCTCCGGGGGAGGTGCAGATACGCAGTATTTT. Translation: CASSSGGGADTQYF.

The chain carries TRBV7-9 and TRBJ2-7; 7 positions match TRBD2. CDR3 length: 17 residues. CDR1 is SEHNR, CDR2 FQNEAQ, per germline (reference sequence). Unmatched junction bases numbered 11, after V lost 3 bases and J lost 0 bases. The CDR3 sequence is CASSFGSSGPRSYEQYF. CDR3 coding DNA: TGTGCCAGCAGCTTTGGGTCTAGCGGCCCTCGCTCCTACGAGCAGTACTTC.